This T cell receptor (beta chain) was sequenced during a study of memory CD4+ T cells and cytomegalovirus serostatus. About this clone itself: Its cognate antigen is unknown.

Per germline, CDR1 SGHDN and CDR2 FVKESK. Trimming removed 0 bases at V and 2 bases at J, with 7 bases between. The CDR3 runs 14 residues. The sort gate was single viable CD3+CD4+CD8-CD45RO+ cells for memory CD4+ T cells. After thawing, CD4+ T cells were positively selected. Study findings and constraints: Of roughly 180 reported CMV TCRbeta sequences, around 63 were found in memory CD4+ repertoires. Repertoires predicted CMV serostatus with median bootstrapped AUC of about 0.95.

Sequenced by immunoSEQ multiplex PCR; TCRdb stores in-frame clones only, minus some. The sample contains some 30,000 clones, approximately 72% of which appear only once. Sequences were obtained from memory CD4+ T cells from blood. The V call is TRBV14, the J call TRBJ1-1; D is unresolved. The source is an adult in good health and CMV-seronegative. Some clones in this sample may be carry-over from other donors' samples. The DNA of the CDR3 is TGTGCCAGCAGCCAAGATCTCCCTAACACTGAAGCTTTCTTT. Its translation: CASSQDLPNTEAFF.